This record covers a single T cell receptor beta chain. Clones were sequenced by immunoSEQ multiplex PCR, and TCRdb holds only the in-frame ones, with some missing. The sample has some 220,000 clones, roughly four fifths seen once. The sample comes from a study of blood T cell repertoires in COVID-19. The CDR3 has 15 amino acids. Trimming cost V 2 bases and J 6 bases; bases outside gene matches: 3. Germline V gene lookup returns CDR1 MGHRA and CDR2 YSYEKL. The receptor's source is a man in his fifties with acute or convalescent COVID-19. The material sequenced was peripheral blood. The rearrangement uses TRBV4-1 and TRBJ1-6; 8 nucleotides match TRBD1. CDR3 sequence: CASSQPTGGNSPLHF. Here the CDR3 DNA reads TGCGCCAGCAGCCAACCTACAGGGGGTAATTCACCCCTCCACTTT.